Presented here are 26 T cell receptor beta chains from one specimen sequenced in a study of technical replicates of blood from a few donors. The table came from immunoSEQ multiplex PCR; TCRdb's copy has only in-frame clones and leaves some out. The table lists about 16,000 clones, more than 75% of them singletons. The sample was PBMCs. The source of these receptors is a human donor in good health.

The rearrangement joins TRBV19 to TRBJ1-5; tentative D call: TRBD1 (6 bases). V was clipped by 3 bases and J by 0 bases, with 9 bases between them. Germline V gives CDR1 LNHDA, CDR2 SQIVND (reference sequence). The CDR3 contains 15 residues. In DNA form, the CDR3 reads TGTGCCAGTAGTATCGGGACACTTAGCAATCAGCCCCAGCATTTT. Translation: CASSIGTLSNQPQHF.

V gene TRBV30 combines with J gene TRBJ1-2; a weak D match, TRBD1 (5 bases). The CDR3 length is 14 residues. CDR1 is GTSNPN and CDR2 is SVGIG in the germline V gene (reference sequence). The V and J ends lost 3 bases and 4 bases respectively, with 15 bases between them. This CDR3 reads CAWRGLGQIYGYTF. In DNA, the CDR3 is TGTGCCTGGAGAGGTCTGGGGCAGATCTATGGCTACACCTTC.

J is TRBJ2-1 and V is TRBV9, with 11 bases lining up with TRBD2. This CDR3 region has 14 residues. The V gene's germline CDR1 is SGDLS and CDR2 YYNGEE. Trimming took 5 bases from V and 4 from J; bases not matched to a gene: 2. This CDR3 is CASSTSGRYNEQFF. The CDR3, as DNA: TGTGCCAGCAGTACTAGCGGGAGATACAATGAGCAGTTCTTC.

The chain links TRBV5-1 to TRBJ1-2; TRBD1 might be the D (6 bases). Trimming cost V 0 bases and J 0 bases, with 9 bases left between them. The CDR3 has 15 residues. Germline-derived CDR1 and CDR2 are SGHRS and YFSETQ. In nucleotides, the CDR3 is TGCGCCAGCAGCTTGGGGACAGTCGCTAACTATGGCTACACCTTC. Encoded protein: CASSLGTVANYGYTF.

The chain is built from TRBV7-2 and TRBJ2-5; D is undetermined. Trimming took off 3 bases at V and 5 bases at J, with 7 bases between the two ends. Germline V CDR1 and CDR2: SGHTA, FQGNSA. This CDR3 comprises 12 residues. The chain's CDR3 is CASSFRQETQYF. Here the CDR3 DNA reads TGTGCCAGCAGCTTTCGTCAGGAGACCCAGTACTTC.

This clone was seen more than once but under ten times. This chain joins TRBV9 and TRBJ1-1; D unresolved. CDR3 length equals 17 residues. V was clipped by 0 bases and J by 0 bases, with 15 bases between them. Germline-derived CDR1 and CDR2 are SGDLS and YYNGEE. The CDR3 DNA follows: TGTGCCAGCAGCGTAGGGCCCCGGAGGACCTTGAACACTGAAGCTTTCTTT. This encodes CASSVGPRRTLNTEAFF. Based on the CDR3 plus reference TRBV9 and TRBJ1-1, the full variable domain is DSGVTQTPKHLITATGQRVTLRCSPRSGDLSVYWYQQSLDQGLQFLIQYYNGEERAKGNILERFSAQQFPDLHSELNLSSLELGDSALYFCASSVGPRRTLNTEAFFGQGTRLTVV.

This chain uses TRBV27 with TRBJ1-5; 8 nucleotides match TRBD1. This CDR3 is 16 amino acids long. V shed 5 bases and J 1 base; nucleotides not matched to a gene: 7. The germline V gene encodes CDR1 MNHEY and CDR2 SMNVEV (reference sequence). Here the CDR3 reads CASSPQGAGSNQPQHF. CDR3 DNA: TGTGCCAGCAGTCCCCAGGGGGCAGGGAGCAATCAGCCCCAGCATTTT.

The chain recombines TRBV4-2 with TRBJ2-7; 10 positions agree with TRBD2. Germline CDR1 and CDR2: LGHNA and YNFKEQ. Germline trimming cut 4 bases from V and 5 bases from J; bases unmatched to any gene: 17. The CDR3 loop spans 18 amino acids. CDR3 in amino acids: CASSLLLPPGLAPNEQYF. The CDR3 coding sequence is TGTGCCAGCAGCCTACTCCTCCCCCCGGGACTAGCGCCCAACGAGCAGTACTTC.

This rearrangement joins TRBV19 to TRBJ2-1; TRBD2 is a possible D gene (5 bases). The CDR3 is 14 residues long. In germline, CDR1 is LNHDA, CDR2 SQIVND (reference sequence). Trimming stripped 5 bases from V and 8 bases from J, with 16 bases between. The CDR3 DNA reads as TGTGCCAGTAGTCGAGGGCCCCCCTCCCATGAGCAGTTCTTC. This sequence encodes CASSRGPPSHEQFF.

The chain combines TRBV27 with TRBJ1-5, with D perhaps matching TRBD1 (5 bases). Trimming pared 6 bases from V and 0 bases from J, leaving 15 bases between. The CDR3 totals 16 residues. The germline V gene has CDR1 MNHEY and CDR2 SMNVEV (reference sequence). The CDR3, as DNA: TGTGCCAGCAGCCCTTCAGGGCCCTATAGCAATCAGCCCCAGCATTTT. It translates to CASSPSGPYSNQPQHF.

This clone was counted a single time. This sequence joins TRBV30 and TRBJ2-2; 7 bases match TRBD2. V dropped 3 bases and J dropped 1; count of bases not matched to a gene: 5. This CDR3 comprises 15 residues. Germline assignment: CDR1 GTSNPN and CDR2 SVGIG (reference sequence). The CDR3 nucleotides are TGTGCCTGGAGAACCTCGGGGGGGAACACCGGGGAGCTGTTTTTT. It specifies CAWRTSGGNTGELFF.

The rearrangement uses TRBV6-1 and TRBJ2-7; D gene ambiguous. Germline V lookup: CDR1 MNHNS, CDR2 SASEGT. The CDR3 contains 19 residues. Between the trimmed V and J ends, which lost 4 bases and 0 bases, there was a span of 25 bases. The CDR3 reads CASSANLGDLLLSSYEQYF. For the CDR3, the DNA is TGTGCCAGCAGTGCGAACCTCGGAGATCTCCTGCTGAGCTCCTACGAGCAGTACTTC.

CDR3: CASSLGQASLGYTF. The CDR3 nucleotides read TGCGCCAGCAGCTTAGGACAAGCTTCCCTCGGCTACACCTTC. The J gene is TRBJ1-2, the V gene TRBV5-1; TRBD1 is a possible D gene (5 bases). Between the trimmed V and J ends, which lost 2 bases and 8 bases, there was a span of 16 bases. The CDR3 sequence is 14 residues long. Germline CDR1 is SGHRS and CDR2 is YFSETQ. Variable domain in full (rest from reference TRBV5-1 and TRBJ1-2): KAGVTQTPRYLIKTRGQQVTLSCSPISGHRSVSWYQQTPGQGLQFLFEYFSETQRNKGNFPGRFSGRQFSNSRSEMNVSTLELGDSALYLCASSLGQASLGYTFGSGTRLTVV.

V is TRBV13 and J is TRBJ2-7; 9 bases are shared with TRBD1. Looked up from germline, CDR1 is PRHDT and CDR2 is FYEKMQ (reference sequence). CDR3 size: 15 residues. V trimming: 5 bases; J trimming: 0 bases; junction bases outside the gene matches: 5. CDR3 loop: CASSAGQGYSYEQYF. The CDR3 DNA follows: TGTGCCAGCAGCGCGGGACAGGGATACTCCTACGAGCAGTACTTC.

The rearrangement links TRBV11-2 to TRBJ1-2; 8 nucleotides agree with TRBD1. Looked up from germline, CDR1 is SGHAT and CDR2 is FQNNGV. J gave up 7 bases and V 5 bases, and 15 bases lay outside the gene matches. CDR3 size: 16 residues. The CDR3 DNA reads as TGTGCCAGCAGCCGATTTCACGGACAGGGAAGGTTTGGCTACACCTTC. It encodes CASSRFHGQGRFGYTF.

The chain has TRBV7-9 and TRBJ2-7; possible D gene TRBD2, 5 bases. Trimming took off 5 bases at V and 3 bases at J, with 11 bases between the two ends. This CDR3 spans 13 amino acids. The germline CDR1 and CDR2 sequences are SEHNR and FQNEAQ (reference sequence). CDR3 in amino acids: CASSPDTSYEQYF. In DNA form, the CDR3 reads TGTGCCAGCAGCCCAGACACTAGCTACGAGCAGTACTTC.

This chain connects TRBV6-5 to TRBJ2-5; 9 bases agree with TRBD2. The V gene end was trimmed by 7 bases and the J gene end by 5 bases; junction bases not matched to a gene: 5. The CDR3 totals 13 residues. Germline CDR1 and CDR2: MNHEY and SVGAGI. CDR3 nucleotides: TGTGCCAGCACCGTTAGCGGGAGTGAGACCCAGTACTTC. It encodes CASTVSGSETQYF.

The V call is TRBV7-8, the J call TRBJ2-1, with a tentative D call TRBD1 (5 bases). With 1 base removed from V and 0 bases from J, the gap between germline ends came to 10 bases. This CDR3 comprises 16 residues. Germline CDR1 SGHVS, CDR2 FQNEAQ. The CDR3 loop is CASSLGGRVSYNEQFF. For the CDR3, the DNA is TGTGCCAGCAGCTTAGGGGGCAGGGTCTCCTACAATGAGCAGTTCTTC. The variable domain in full, completed from reference TRBV7-8 and TRBJ2-1, reads GAGVSQSPRYKVAKRGQDVALRCDPISGHVSLFWYQQALGQGPEFLTYFQNEAQLDKSGLPSDRFFAERPEGSVSTLKIQRTQQEDSAVYLCASSLGGRVSYNEQFFGPGTRLTVL.

The rearrangement joins TRBV6-6 to TRBJ2-5; TRBD1 aligns across 8 bases. The tail of the sequence fits TRBJ2-7 better, so the J call may be wrong. CDR3 size: 14 residues. Germline CDR1 MNHNY, CDR2 SVGAGI (reference sequence). The CDR3 nucleotides read TGTGCCAGCAGGCCGACAGGGGAAGGGTACGAGCAGTACTTC. As protein: CASRPTGEGYEQYF.

The gene calls are TRBV19 and TRBJ2-7; no clear D gene. The CDR3 is 13 amino acids. Germline values: CDR1 LNHDA, CDR2 SQIVND (reference sequence). Trimming cost V 3 bases and J 1 base, with 7 bases left between them. The CDR3 loop is CASSIDISYEQYF. Here the CDR3 DNA reads TGTGCCAGTAGTATCGACATTTCCTACGAGCAGTACTTC.

This chain links TRBV2 with TRBJ2-7; TRBD1 matches at 10 bases. Germline-derived CDR1 and CDR2 are SNHLY and FYNNEI. There are 14 residues in the CDR3. V lost 2 bases and J lost 5; bases outside the gene matches: 3. The CDR3 nucleotides are TGTGCCAGCAGTGAAAGGGGACAGGGGAACGAGCAGTACTTC. Encoded protein: CASSERGQGNEQYF.

The genes are TRBV4-1 and TRBJ2-1; 9 bases match TRBD2. J lost 4 bases, V lost 1 base, and 11 bases had no gene match. Germline CDR1 and CDR2: MGHRA and YSYEKL. This CDR3 spans 18 amino acids. The CDR3 region is CASSQGGLREGGYNEQFF. CDR3 sequence (DNA): TGCGCCAGCAGCCAAGGGGGCTTGCGGGAGGGCGGTTACAATGAGCAGTTCTTC.

The V call is TRBV5-6, the J call TRBJ2-5; 10 bases map to TRBD1. V dropped 4 bases and J dropped 5; count of bases not matched to a gene: 11. Per germline, CDR1 SGHDT and CDR2 YYEEEE. The CDR3 runs 16 residues. CDR3 amino acids: CASSRDRGSVRETQYF. CDR3 in DNA: TGTGCCAGCAGCCGGGACAGGGGCTCGGTACGGGAGACCCAGTACTTC. Complete variable domain (other parts from reference TRBV5-6 and TRBJ2-5): DAGVTQSPTHLIKTRGQQVTLRCSPKSGHDTVSWYQQALGQGPQFIFQYYEEEERQRGNFPDRFSGHQFPNYSSELNVNALLLGDSALYLCASSRDRGSVRETQYFGPGTRLLVL.

The chain joins TRBV7-9 to TRBJ2-7; 11 bases are a match to TRBD2. Germline CDR1 reads SEHNR; CDR2 reads FQNEAQ (reference sequence). Germline trimming cut 5 bases from V and 4 bases from J; bases unmatched to any gene: 4. The CDR3 loop spans 14 amino acids. The CDR3 is CASSPTSGVYEQYF. The CDR3 coding sequence is TGTGCCAGCAGCCCGACTAGCGGGGTATACGAGCAGTACTTC.

This CDR3 reads CASSVGGLGELFF. CDR3 coding DNA: TGTGCCAGCAGCGTAGGGGGCCTCGGGGAGCTGTTTTTT. This chain joins TRBV9 and TRBJ2-2, with D tentatively TRBD1 (5 bases). The germline CDR1 and CDR2 sequences are SGDLS and YYNGEE. This CDR3 contains 13 residues. The germline V and J ends were trimmed by 0 bases and 7 bases, with 7 bases remaining between them. Drawing the rest from reference TRBV9 and TRBJ2-2, the complete variable domain is DSGVTQTPKHLITATGQRVTLRCSPRSGDLSVYWYQQSLDQGLQFLIQYYNGEERAKGNILERFSAQQFPDLHSELNLSSLELGDSALYFCASSVGGLGELFFGEGSRLTVL.

The rearrangement uses TRBV15 and TRBJ1-5, with D perhaps TRBD1 (6 bases). V lost 0 bases and J lost 0, with 6 bases in between. The CDR3 runs 15 residues. CDR1 and CDR2 from the germline V gene are LNHNV and YYDKDF (reference sequence). In nucleotides, the CDR3 is TGTGCCACCAGCAGAGACAGGGGTAGCAATCAGCCCCAGCATTTT. Protein: CATSRDRGSNQPQHF.